The 2 T cell receptor beta chains presented below share a single source sample, sequenced in a study of blood T cell repertoires in COVID-19. Measured with immunoSEQ multiplex PCR; TCRdb has only the in-frame clones, and not every one. The table includes fewer than 250,000 clones, approximately 84% detected once. The sample was PBMCs or T cells enriched from blood (not recorded which). The origin of the receptors is a woman between 25 and 40 years old who had recovered from COVID-19.

This chain joins TRBV19 and TRBJ1-4; D is unclear. The CDR3 runs 18 residues. The V and J ends lost 0 bases and 8 bases respectively, with 22 bases between them. The V gene's germline CDR1 is LNHDA and CDR2 SQIVND (reference sequence). CDR3 in amino acids: CASSIEVGGHRMGEKLFF. The DNA for the CDR3 is TGTGCCAGTAGTATAGAGGTAGGAGGCCACCGCATGGGGGAAAAACTGTTTTTT.

The chain carries TRBV3-1 (or the pseudogene TRBV3-2) and TRBJ1-2; no clear D gene. Trimming left V 2 bases short and J 5 bases short, with 15 bases between. The germline V gene encodes CDR1 LGHDT and CDR2 YNNKEL (reference sequence). The CDR3 has 15 amino acids. The CDR3 DNA follows: TGTGCCAGCAGCCAATTATCGGCCGCGGCGTATGGCTACACCTTC. This translates into CASSQLSAAAYGYTF.